This T cell receptor (beta chain) came from a study of blood T cell repertoires in COVID-19. Overall study: Spain, Italy and the United States supplied samples that represented acute and convalescent COVID-19. PBMCs, B-cell-depleted T cells, or T cells provided the cDNA or gDNA that made up the material.

Study processing details: How many nucleated cells were present was estimated from reference gene primer amplification. The table came from immunoSEQ multiplex PCR; TCRdb's copy has only in-frame clones and leaves some out. From that table come the V and J calls and clone size; the DNA was used to work out D and trimming. The data hold roughly 70,000 clones, with about four fifths observed a single time. This CDR3 region has 16 residues. Germline V gene lookup returns CDR1 MGHRA and CDR2 YSYEKL. V was cut by 3 bases and J by 0 bases, with 13 bases left in between. Specimen: peripheral blood. This chain uses TRBV4-1 with TRBJ2-3, with TRBD1 as a possible D gene (6 bases). This receptor was obtained from a human donor in a cohort sampled during active COVID-19. CDR3 nucleotides: TGCGCCAGCAGCCAGACAGGAGCCTCTAGCACAGATACGCAGTATTTT. The encoded protein is CASSQTGASSTDTQYF.